This TCR beta chain was documented in a study of blood T cell repertoires in COVID-19. Overall study: COVID-19 samples, acute and convalescent, were from the United States, Italy and Spain. Nucleic acid was either cDNA or gDNA, and it came from T cells, B-cell-depleted T cells, or PBMCs.

The CDR3 has 15 amino acids. With V trimmed by 3 bases and J by 4 bases, 6 bases remained unmatched. CDR1 and CDR2 (germline): MNHNS, SASEGT. In the authors' workflow: Amplification with reference gene primers provided the estimates of nucleated cell counts. Assay: immunoSEQ multiplex PCR; the TCRdb copy retains only in-frame clones and omits some. That table gives V, J and clone size, and the DNA gave D and trimming. The sample records around 120,000 clones, around 64% being singletons. Specimen: peripheral blood. The chain carries TRBV6-1 and TRBJ1-5; 7 bases match TRBD1. The sequence was obtained from a human donor with acute or convalescent COVID-19. The donor label of this sample is uncertain. CDR3 region: CASSDPGTANQPQHF. The CDR3 coding sequence is TGTGCCAGCAGTGACCCCGGGACAGCAAATCAGCCCCAGCATTTT.